This TCR beta chain was observed in a study of shared clonotypes between healthy human individuals. In the study overall: Three men and two women, aged 18 to 49, were donors.

After removal of 5 bases from V and 7 bases from J, the junction contained 11 bases not matched to a gene. Germline CDR1 and CDR2: SGHVS and FNYEAQ. The CDR3 is made up of 15 amino acids. Notes on this clone: Its specificity is unknown.

Subsets obtained from CD4+ cells comprised CD45RA+ naive and CD45RA-negative memory cells. Findings and caveats of the study: Estimated richness values were generally larger in naive subsets than in memory subsets.

It was about 210 ng DNA, 25,000 to 35,000 T cell genomes, that sorted-subset replicate PCRs used. TCRdb's copy holds only in-frame clones and misses some; the assay was immunoSEQ multiplex PCR. The sample holds around 700,000 clones, roughly 70% seen once. The V call is TRBV7-6, the J call TRBJ2-7; 10 nucleotides agree with TRBD1. Specimen: memory CD4+ T cells sorted from blood. The subset is: CD45RA-negative fraction. This receptor was taken from a woman in her 30s in good health. Here the CDR3 DNA reads TGTGCCAGCAGCGCTTCCGGGACAGGGGCTGGGGAGCAGTACTTC. This gives the protein CASSASGTGAGEQYF.